The sequence of this T cell receptor (beta chain) was determined in a study of glioma-infiltrating T cells. At the level of the study: Low-grade gliomas were grade II; glioblastomas were grade IV at initial diagnosis.

TCR alpha and beta CDR3 regions were amplified from RNA using iRepertoire nested multiplex PCR. MiXCR was run by TCRdb on the multiplex PCR reads, yielding one entry per CDR3 protein. Found here are more than 300,000 distinct CDR3 sequences, less than 50% of them singletons; the top ten hold about 11%. This clonotype was counted once. A much larger clone differs by one base, so this may be a read error. The CDR3 is made up of 14 amino acids. Per the germline V gene, CDR1 is MRHNA and CDR2 is SNTAGT. Material for sequencing was glioma tissue, nonneoplastic brain tissue, or PBMCs (not recorded which). The gene calls are TRBV6-4 and TRBJ1-1; a weak D match, TRBD1 (5 bases). The clonotype was recovered from a human donor with low-grade glioma or glioblastoma, undergoing nonglioma brain surgery, or in good health (not recorded which). The CDR3 loop reads CASSAGGVNTEALF. DNA for the CDR3: TGTGCCAGCAGTGCCGGGGGGGTGAACACTGAAGCTCTCTTT.